These 10 T cell receptor beta chains came from one sample sequenced in a study of T cells in Graves' hyperthyroidism and ophthalmopathy. Researchers took RNA transcripts and amplified the TCR beta CDR3 regions from them. Primed by the HTBI set, a first-round RT-PCR was run on the TCR CDR3. TCRdb reanalysed the multiplex PCR reads using MiXCR and keeps one entry per CDR3 protein. The repertoire holds 610,000 or so distinct CDR3 sequences, with 35% to 55% as singletons. The specimen was peripheral blood or thyroid tissue (not recorded which). These receptors were taken from a woman aged 18-30 years with Graves' hyperthyroidism.

This chain connects TRBV20-1 to TRBJ2-5; 15 nucleotides line up with TRBD2. The germline CDR1 and CDR2 sequences are DFQATT and SNEGSKA (reference sequence). This CDR3 has 16 amino acids. J lost 2 bases, V lost 3 bases, and 4 bases had no gene match. The CDR3 DNA reads as TGCAGTGCTAGTGGACTAGCGGGAGGGGGGCAAGAGACCCAGTACTTC. Encoded protein: CSASGLAGGGQETQYF.

This clonotype was seen ten or more times. The rearrangement joins TRBV20-1 to TRBJ2-7, with 7 nucleotides matching TRBD1. CDR3 length: 13 amino acids. Germline V gene data show CDR1 as DFQATT and CDR2 as SNEGSKA (reference sequence). V was pared by 3 bases and J by 2 bases, with 4 bases of the junction left unmatched. CDR3 residues: CSARGTETYEQYF. CDR3 in DNA: TGCAGTGCTAGGGGGACAGAGACCTACGAGCAGTACTTC.

The chain carries TRBV15 and TRBJ2-5, with 7 bases matching TRBD2. With the DNA end fitting TRBJ2-1 better, the J assignment may be wrong. CDR1 and CDR2 from the germline V gene are LNHNV and YYDKDF (reference sequence). The CDR3 has 15 amino acids. For the CDR3, the DNA is TGTGCCACCAGCATGGGGGGGAGAGGCCGAGGTGAGCAGTTCTTC. It encodes CATSMGGRGRGEQFF.

At least ten counts were recorded for this clonotype. The chain employs TRBV15 and TRBJ2-7, with a tentative D call TRBD2 (5 bases). V dropped 4 bases and J dropped 3 bases, with 13 bases sitting between them. This CDR3 comprises 14 residues. Germline CDR1 LNHNV, CDR2 YYDKDF (reference sequence). The CDR3 sequence: CATSTGLDYYEQYF. The CDR3 coding sequence is TGTGCCACCAGCACCGGACTTGACTACTACGAGCAGTACTTC.

This clonotype was counted ten times or more. The chain has TRBV18 and TRBJ2-7; D is perhaps TRBD1 (6 bases). Per germline, CDR1 KGHSH and CDR2 LQKENI. V lost 2 bases and J 6 bases, leaving 8 bases between the germline ends. There are 12 residues in the CDR3. CDR3 sequence reads: CASSPTGTEQYF. In DNA, the CDR3 is TGTGCCAGCTCACCAACAGGGACCGAGCAGTACTTC.

This clonotype was picked up a small number of times. The chain employs TRBV10-2 and TRBJ2-5; 8 nucleotides match TRBD2. CDR3 size: 13 residues. V shed 8 bases and J 5 bases; nucleotides not matched to a gene: 7. Per germline, CDR1 WSHSY and CDR2 SAAADI. CDR3 sequence (DNA): TGCGCCAGCGAAAGCGGGAGTCGGGAGACCCAGTACTTC. Protein: CASESGSRETQYF.

This clonotype appeared many times. This chain joins TRBV7-2 and TRBJ1-1; tentative D call: TRBD1 (6 bases). Germline CDR1 is SGHTA and CDR2 is FQGNSA. The V end was cut by 5 bases, the J end by 4 bases, with 11 bases between. The CDR3 has 13 residues. CDR3 DNA: TGTGCCAGCAGCCACCGGGGGGCCACTGAAGCTTTCTTT. Translated, it gives CASSHRGATEAFF.

This clonotype was picked up a small number of times. The chain links TRBV29-1 to TRBJ2-2; the D gene could be TRBD1 or TRBD2 (5 bases each). Trimming cost V 6 bases and J 7 bases, with 21 bases left between them. The CDR3 is 15 amino acids. Germline V gene lookup returns CDR1 SQVTM and CDR2 ANQGSEA. Here the CDR3 DNA reads TGCAGCGTGTATTACCGGGACGGGTGGGTCGGGGAGCTGTTTTTT. Its translation is CSVYYRDGWVGELFF.

This chain connects TRBV29-1 to TRBJ2-5; no reliable D call. Trimming took off 8 bases at V and 4 bases at J, with 14 bases between the two ends. Germline lookup yields CDR1 SQVTM and CDR2 ANQGSEA. This CDR3 region has 12 residues. CDR3 in DNA: TGCAGCAGCTTGCCGGCGAGAGAGACCCAGTACTTC. Amino acid sequence: CSSLPARETQYF.

This clonotype was observed a single time. Possible read error: a much larger clone is one base away. This chain joins TRBV2 and TRBJ1-5, with D hard to call. The CDR3 loop spans 14 amino acids. Germline V CDR1 and CDR2: SNHLY, FYNNEI. Here the CDR3 reads CASSEREENRPQHF. CDR3 in DNA: TGTGCCAGCAGTGAAAGGGAAGAAAATCGGCCCCAGCATTTT.